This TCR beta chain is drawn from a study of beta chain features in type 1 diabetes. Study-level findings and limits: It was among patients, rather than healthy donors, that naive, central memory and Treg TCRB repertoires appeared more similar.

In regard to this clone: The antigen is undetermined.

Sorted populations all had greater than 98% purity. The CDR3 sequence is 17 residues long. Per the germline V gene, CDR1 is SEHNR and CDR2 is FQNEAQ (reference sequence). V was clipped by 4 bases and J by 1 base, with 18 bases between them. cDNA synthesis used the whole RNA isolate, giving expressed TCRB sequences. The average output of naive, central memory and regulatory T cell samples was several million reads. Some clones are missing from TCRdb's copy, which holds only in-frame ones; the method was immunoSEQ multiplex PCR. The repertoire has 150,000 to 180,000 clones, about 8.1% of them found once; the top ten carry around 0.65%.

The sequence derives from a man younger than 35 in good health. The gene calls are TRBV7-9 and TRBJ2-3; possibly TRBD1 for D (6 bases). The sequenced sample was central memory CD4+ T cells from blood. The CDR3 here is CASSSPPRGRGTDTQYF. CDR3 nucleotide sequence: TGTGCCAGCAGCTCCCCGCCCAGGGGTAGGGGCACAGATACGCAGTATTTT. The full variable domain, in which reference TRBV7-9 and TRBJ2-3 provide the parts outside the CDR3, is DTGVSQNPRHKITKRGQNVTFRCDPISEHNRLYWYRQTLGQGPEFLTYFQNEAQLEKSRLLSDRFSAERPKGSFSTLEIQRTEQGDSAMYLCASSSPPRGRGTDTQYFGPGTRLTVL.